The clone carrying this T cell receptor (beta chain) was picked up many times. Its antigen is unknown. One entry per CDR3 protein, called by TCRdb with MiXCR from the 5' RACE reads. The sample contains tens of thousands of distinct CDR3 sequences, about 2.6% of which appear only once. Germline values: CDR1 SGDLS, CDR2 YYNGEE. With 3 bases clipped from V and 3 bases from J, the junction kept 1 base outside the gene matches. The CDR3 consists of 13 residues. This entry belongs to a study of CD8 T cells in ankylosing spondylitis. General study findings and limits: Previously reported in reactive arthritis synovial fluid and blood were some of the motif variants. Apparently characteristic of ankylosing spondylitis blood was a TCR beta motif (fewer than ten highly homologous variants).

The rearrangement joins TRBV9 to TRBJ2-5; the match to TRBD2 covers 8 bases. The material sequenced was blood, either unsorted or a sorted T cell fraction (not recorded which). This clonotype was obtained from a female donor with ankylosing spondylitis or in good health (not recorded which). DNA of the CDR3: TGTGCCAGCAGCGCACTAGCGGAAGAGACCCAGTACTTC. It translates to CASSALAEETQYF. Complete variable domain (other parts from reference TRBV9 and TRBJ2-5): DSGVTQTPKHLITATGQRVTLRCSPRSGDLSVYWYQQSLDQGLQFLIQYYNGEERAKGNILERFSAQQFPDLHSELNLSSLELGDSALYFCASSALAEETQYFGPGTRLLVL.